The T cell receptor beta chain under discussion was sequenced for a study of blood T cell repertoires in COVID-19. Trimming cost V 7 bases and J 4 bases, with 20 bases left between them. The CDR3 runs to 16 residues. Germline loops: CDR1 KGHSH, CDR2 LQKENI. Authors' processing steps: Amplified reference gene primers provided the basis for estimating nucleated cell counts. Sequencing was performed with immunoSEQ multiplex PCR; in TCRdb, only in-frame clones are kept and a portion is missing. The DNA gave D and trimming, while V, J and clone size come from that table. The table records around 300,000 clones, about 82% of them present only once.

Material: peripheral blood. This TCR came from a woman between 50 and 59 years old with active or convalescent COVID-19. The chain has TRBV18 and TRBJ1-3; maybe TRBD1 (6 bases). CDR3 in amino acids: CASCVGGPSKGNTIYF. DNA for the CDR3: TGTGCCAGCTGCGTGGGGGGGCCGTCAAAAGGAAACACCATATATTTT.